This T cell receptor beta chain appears in the sequencing data of a study of tumor-infiltrating lymphocytes in primary liver carcinoma (dated by TCRdb to the late 2010s). Background for the entire study: A few patients with histopathologically diagnosed primary liver carcinoma underwent surgical resection in China between November 2015 and March 2016. Of the five patients (three men and two women, aged 30 to 69 years), four had hepatocellular carcinoma and one had combined HCC and intrahepatic cholangiocarcinoma. The five patients had tumors staged T1-T3 N0M0, with maximum diameters ranging from roughly 4.2 to 10 cm. Each sample produced roughly 3.65 to 7.5 million productive TCRbeta reads, and read depth showed no significant difference between tissue types. Across five regions of each liver tumor, along with adjacent normal tissue and blood, the study brought together TCRbeta repertoire sequencing, expression microarrays and whole-exome sequencing. A total of roughly 35 specimens from 5 patients went through TCRbeta repertoire sequencing, namely 25 tumor regions, 5 adjacent noncancerous liver tissues and 5 peripheral blood samples. Repertoires from technical replicates were highly reproducible, with mean shared-clone rates near 0.89 and correlation coefficients above 0.98. Study-wide conclusions, independent of this receptor: Bulk unsorted samples precluded comparing CD4+ and CD8+ T cell repertoires. Only 4 to 6 patients were included in the study, and the authors note that the findings should be validated in a larger study. The top 250 clones accounted for a significantly greater share of the repertoire in tumors than in blood (p = 0.039). Repertoire overlap was found to be higher between tumor regions (mean approximately 36%) than between tumor-adjacent (17%) or tumor-blood (around 15%) pairs, consistent with antigen-driven expansion. Only the TCR beta chain was sequenced, which likely underestimates true repertoire diversity because unpaired alpha chains were not captured.

To note about this clonotype: Its antigen remains undetermined. Its ends do not fully match the called genes, so a read error is possible.

TCRbeta-specific cDNA was reverse-transcribed from about 0.45 ug total RNA using a constant-region primer and ProtoScript II reverse transcriptase. Three nested multiplex PCR rounds, following a slightly modified ARM-PCR procedure, were used to build the TCRbeta libraries. Each of the first two PCR rounds ran for approximately 10 cycles and used multiplex TRBV1-TRBV30 forward primers together with a Cbeta reverse primer. A final 25-cycle PCR with Deep VentR polymerase added sample barcodes and Illumina adapters. Amplicons of 200-500 bp were gel-purified with a QIAquick gel extraction kit before sequencing. An Illumina HiSeq 2500 was used to sequence the TCRbeta amplicons with 250-bp paired-end reads. In the paper's pipeline: Reads were quality-trimmed with Trimmomatic v0.33, and paired reads were merged with FLASH v1.2.11 to recover full CDR3 sequences. V, D and J germline segments were assigned to the rearranged TCRbeta sequences by MiGEC v1.2.1b. Clonotype statistics and Shannon-Wiener diversity indices were calculated with VDJtools v1.0.0. Except for diversity analysis, only the 250 most abundant clonotypes of each sample were used in subsequent analyses to reduce sampling bias. Using fastp at Q25 and MiXCR, TCRdb reprocessed the public reads and kept productive beta chains. When rows share a CDR3 protein, they turn into one entry using the most common DNA and genes. The V and J calls and clone size are TCRdb's, not the authors'. Here the sample has fewer than 400,000 distinct CDR3 sequences; about 62% occur a single time. The ten largest clones take up more than 8.5% of the sample.

TRIzol reagent was used to extract blood RNA from unsorted whole blood, while the DNeasy Blood & Tissue kit provided the germline DNA. At the time of sampling, the patients had chronic HBV infection and had not received any treatment. Before surgery, approximately 3.7 milliliters of peripheral blood were drawn into K2EDTA tubes. CDR1 and CDR2 were assigned from the germline V gene as SQVTM and ANQGSEA. From cysteine to phenylalanine, the CDR3 is 13 amino acids long. The kept DNA is CDR3 alone, 39 bases in frame from the first base. This receptor chain uses TRBV29-1 and TRBJ1-5; TRBD1 is perhaps the D gene, given 6 matching bases. The sequencing sample was made of peripheral blood. The receptor was derived from a middle-aged man with primary liver carcinoma and hepatitis B virus infection. CDR3 sequence: CSVGGVGGQPQRF. The nucleotide sequence is TGCAGCGTTGGTGGCGTAGGGGGTCAGCCCCAGCGTTTT. Here the CDR3 is joined to the reference TRBV29-1 and TRBJ1-5 genes, and the full variable domain is: SAVISQKPSRDICQRGTSLTIQCQVDSQVTMMFWYRQQPGQSLTLIATANQGSEATYESGFVIDKFPISRPNLTFSTLTVSNMSPEDSSIYLCSVGGVGGQPQRFGDGTRLSIL.